These T cell receptor beta chains were read from a single sample in a study of T cells in Graves' hyperthyroidism and ophthalmopathy. Via MiXCR, TCRdb re-called the multiplex PCR reads, giving one row per CDR3 protein. The table includes about 25,000 distinct CDR3 sequences, 45% to 55% detected once. The specimen was blood. These receptors all stem from a woman in her forties with Graves' hyperthyroidism that later progressed to Graves' ophthalmopathy. CDR3s include the opening cysteine and the closing phenylalanine or tryptophan. A D gene is named only where the DNA matches it firmly. Size is stated for part of the rows, as once, few or many counts, or as a class when the clone is expanded.

TRBV7-3	TRBJ1-2	NA	NA	TGTGCCAGCAGCGCCGGGACTAACTATGGCTACACCTTC	CASSAGTNYGYTF
TRBV20-1	TRBJ1-1	NA	NA	TGCAGTGCTATCCACCGGGACACTGAAGCTTTCTTT	CSAIHRDTEAFF
TRBV25-1	TRBJ2-7	TRBD2	once	TGTGCCAGCAGTGGGACTAGCGGGGGAGAGCAGTACTTC	CASSGTSGGEQYF
TRBV7-3	TRBJ2-2	NA	medium-sized	TGTGCCAGCAGCTCGAACACCGGGGAGCTGTTTTTT	CASSSNTGELFF
TRBV7-9	TRBJ2-2	TRBD2	NA	TGTGCCAGCAGCTTACGCCGCGGGGGGCCTAACACCGGGGAGCTGTTTTTT	CASSLRRGGPNTGELFF
TRBV29-1	TRBJ2-2	NA	once	TGCAGCGTTGAAGAGGGGGGCACCGGGGAGCTGTTTTTT	CSVEEGGTGELFF
TRBV5-4	TRBJ2-3	NA	many	TGTGCCAGCAGCGATGCAGCGACCCGGAGCACAGATACGCAGTATTTT	CASSDAATRSTDTQYF
TRBV6-5	TRBJ1-1	NA	NA	TGTGCCAGCAGTTACGATGGGACGTGGAACACTGAAGCTTTCTTT	CASSYDGTWNTEAFF
TRBV7-8	TRBJ2-5	TRBD2	NA	TGTGCCAGCAGCTTAGGTCCTAGCGGGAAAGAGACCCAGTACTTC	CASSLGPSGKETQYF
TRBV5-8	TRBJ1-1	NA	many	TGTGCCAGCAGCTGGGTGGGGAGGACGGACACTGAAGCTTTCTTT	CASSWVGRTDTEAFF
TRBV7-6	TRBJ2-1	NA	few	TGTGCCAGCAGCTTACGGTTACAGAGCGAGCAGTTCTTC	CASSLRLQSEQFF
TRBV11-2	TRBJ2-3	NA	NA	TGTGCCAGCAGCACCCCCCCGGTCCGAACGGGCCTGCCGTACACGCAGTATTTT	CASSTPPVRTGLPYTQYF
TRBV12-3/TRBV12-4	TRBJ1-2	TRBD1	NA	TGTGCCAGCAGTCGGGACAGAGTCTATGGCTACACCTTC	CASSRDRVYGYTF
TRBV7-9	TRBJ1-2	TRBD1	NA	TGTGCCAGCAGCTTAGGACAGGGCGGGGACTATGGCTACACCTTC	CASSLGQGGDYGYTF
TRBV19	TRBJ1-2	NA	NA	TGTGCCAGTAGCCCCGAAGGGGGGGCGACAGTCGGCTACACCTTC	CASSPEGGATVGYTF
TRBV7-9	TRBJ2-3	NA	NA	TGTGCCAGCAGCTCCGACCTGGGGAGGCTGGGCACAGATACGCAGTATTTT	CASSSDLGRLGTDTQYF
TRBV3-1	TRBJ2-1	NA	many	TGTGCCAGCAGCCACGGGCAATCCTACAATGAGCAGTTCTTC	CASSHGQSYNEQFF
TRBV5-1	TRBJ1-4	NA	NA	TGCGCCAGCAGCTTGGGAGGAGTTAACGAAAGACTGTTTTTT	CASSLGGVNERLFF
TRBV9	TRBJ1-1	TRBD1	NA	TGTGCCAGCAGCGCCCGGGACAGAACTACTGAAGCTTTCTTT	CASSARDRTTEAFF
TRBV7-8	TRBJ2-7	NA	NA	TGTGCCAGCAGCTTCGGCCCCGAGCAGTACTTC	CASSFGPEQYF
TRBV10-3	TRBJ2-2	NA	medium-sized	TGTGCCATCAGTGAGGTTATGGGGCCGAACACCGGGGAGCTGTTTTTT	CAISEVMGPNTGELFF
TRBV20-1	TRBJ1-2	NA	NA	TGCAGTGCTAGACAGGGAAACACTAACTATGGCTACACCTTC	CSARQGNTNYGYTF
TRBV2	TRBJ2-5	NA	NA	TGTGCCAGCAGTGAACGGTCGGGGGTCCGGAGGGAGACCCAGTACTTC	CASSERSGVRRETQYF
TRBV20-1	TRBJ1-4	NA	NA	TGCAGTGCCCCCTTGACTCAACCTAATGAAAAACTGTTTTTT	CSAPLTQPNEKLFF
TRBV27	TRBJ1-2	TRBD1	many	TGTGCCACCCCCCGAGGGACAGGTGGCTACACCTTC	CATPRGTGGYTF
TRBV5-4	TRBJ2-7	NA	once	TGTGCCAGCAGCAGGGCTGCCACTTACGAGCAGTACTTC	CASSRAATYEQYF
TRBV20-1	TRBJ2-7	NA	medium-sized	TGCAGTGCTAGGTCCGGAGGAATACACGAGCAGTACTTC	CSARSGGIHEQYF
TRBV7-2	TRBJ2-5	NA	NA	TGTGCCAGCAGCTTAGCATCTCATCCTCGTGAGACCCAGTACTTC	CASSLASHPRETQYF
TRBV27	TRBJ1-2	NA	many	TGTGCCAGCAGTTCCCAAGGAGGATACTATGGCTACACCTTC	CASSSQGGYYGYTF
TRBV5-1	TRBJ2-1	TRBD2	NA	TGCGCCAGCAGCTTGTCGCTAGCGGGAGTTTGGTGCGAGCAGTTCTTC	CASSLSLAGVWCEQFF
TRBV28	TRBJ2-5	NA	once	TGTGCCAGCAGAATGGACAGTCAAGAGACCCAGTACTTC	CASRMDSQETQYF
TRBV20-1	TRBJ2-6	NA	NA	TGCAGTGCCGCACCGGGGTCTGGGGCCAACGTCCTGACTTTC	CSAAPGSGANVLTF
TRBV29-1	TRBJ1-1	NA	medium-sized	TGCAGCGTTGGGTCAGGAACTGAAGCTTTCTTT	CSVGSGTEAFF
TRBV7-8	TRBJ1-5	TRBD1	NA	TGTGCCAGCAGCTTCACCGGGACAGGTTATAGCAATCAGCCCCAGCATTTT	CASSFTGTGYSNQPQHF
TRBV20-1	TRBJ1-1	NA	NA	TGCAGTGCTAGGGCCCCGGCAGGACATGCGAACACTGAAGCTTTCTTT	CSARAPAGHANTEAFF
TRBV5-1	TRBJ1-2	NA	many	TGCGCCAGCAGCTTGGCAGGGTCAGGGGCTGGGGGCTACACCTTC	CASSLAGSGAGGYTF
TRBV4-2	TRBJ2-1	NA	NA	TGTGCCAGCAGCCAAGATTCGGGAAGCGGAGTGGATGAGCAGTTCTTC	CASSQDSGSGVDEQFF
TRBV6-5	TRBJ1-1	TRBD1	NA	TGTGCCAGCAGTTCCCTTGGACAGGGATCCACTGAAGCTTTCTTT	CASSSLGQGSTEAFF
TRBV29-1	TRBJ2-7	TRBD2	NA	TGCAGCGTTTCTAGCGGGGACGAGCAGTACTTC	CSVSSGDEQYF
TRBV6-5	TRBJ2-7	NA	NA	TGTGCCAGCAGGGCAGATTACGAGCAGTACTTC	CASRADYEQYF
TRBV18	TRBJ1-1	TRBD1	few	TGTGCCAGCTCACGGGGACAGGGATGGACTGAAGCTTTCTTT	CASSRGQGWTEAFF
TRBV2	TRBJ1-2	TRBD1	few	TGTGCCAGCAGTGGACAGGGAGGCGGCTACACCTTC	CASSGQGGGYTF
TRBV6-1	TRBJ1-5	TRBD1	many	TGTGCCAGCAGTACACAGGGGAGGTCGGGCAATCAGCCCCAGCATTTT	CASSTQGRSGNQPQHF
TRBV24-1	TRBJ2-3	NA	medium-sized	TGTGCCACCAGTGATTTTTTGGGCACAGATACGCAGTATTTT	CATSDFLGTDTQYF
TRBV5-5	TRBJ1-4	TRBD1	NA	TGTGCCAGCAGCCCTCCCGGCCAGGGGGTGGGGAACAGTGAAAAACTGTTTTTT	CASSPPGQGVGNSEKLFF
TRBV24-1	TRBJ2-1	NA	few	TGTGCCACCAGCACCGGGACAAGAAACAATGAGCAGTTCTTC	CATSTGTRNNEQFF
TRBV24-1	TRBJ2-1	NA	once	TGTGCCACCAGTGACCCCGGTTACAATGAGCAGTTCTTC	CATSDPGYNEQFF
TRBV28	TRBJ2-7	TRBD1	many	TGTGCCAGCGGACGGACAGGGGTTACCTACGAGCAGTACTTC	CASGRTGVTYEQYF
TRBV20-1	TRBJ2-7	TRBD1	NA	TGCAGTGCAGACCCCGGGACAGGCTCCTACGAGCAGTACTTC	CSADPGTGSYEQYF
TRBV2	TRBJ1-4	NA	NA	TGTGCCAGCAGTCAACAGGGCGGCGATGAAAAACTGTTTTTT	CASSQQGGDEKLFF